Below, 21 T cell receptor beta chains from the same sample are listed, as sequenced in a study of blood T cell repertoires in COVID-19. TCRdb's table, derived via immunoSEQ multiplex PCR, lists solely in-frame clones and lacks some. The repertoire holds 200,000 to 300,000 clones, around nine tenths seen once, with over 2% in the top ten. Sequences were obtained from PBMCs or T cells enriched from blood (not recorded which). These receptors were collected from a young woman who had recovered from COVID-19.

The chain has TRBV5-1 and TRBJ2-7; 7 bases map to TRBD1. CDR3 length: 14 amino acids. Germline V CDR1 and CDR2: SGHRS, YFSETQ. J lost 6 bases, V lost 0 bases, and 6 bases had no gene match. In nucleotides, the CDR3 is TGCGCCAGCAGCTTGGAACTAGGGGGCGCCGAGCAGTACTTC. This codes for CASSLELGGAEQYF. Full variable domain (rest looked up from reference TRBV5-1 and TRBJ2-7): KAGVTQTPRYLIKTRGQQVTLSCSPISGHRSVSWYQQTPGQGLQFLFEYFSETQRNKGNFPGRFSGRQFSNSRSEMNVSTLELGDSALYLCASSLELGGAEQYFGPGTRLTVT.

The V call is TRBV5-5, the J call TRBJ2-7, with TRBD2 identical over 9 bases. J gave up 2 bases and V 4 bases, and 7 bases lay outside the gene matches. CDR1 is SGHKS, CDR2 YYEKEE, per germline (reference sequence). CDR3 length: 15 amino acids. The chain's CDR3 is CASSPGLAEAYEQYF. DNA of the CDR3: TGTGCCAGCAGCCCGGGACTAGCTGAAGCCTACGAGCAGTACTTC.

This clone was counted a single time. V usage is TRBV19 and J usage is TRBJ1-3, with 8 bases matching TRBD1. V shed 3 bases, J shed 2 bases, and the junction held 3 bases outside the gene matches. Germline lookup yields CDR1 LNHDA and CDR2 SQIVND (reference sequence). The CDR3 totals 15 residues. CDR3 DNA sequence: TGTGCCAGTAGTATGGACAGGGATACTGGAAACACCATATATTTT. It encodes CASSMDRDTGNTIYF.

The chain uses TRBV9 and TRBJ1-1; D is uncertain. Germline loops: CDR1 SGDLS, CDR2 YYNGEE. The CDR3 length is 16 residues. The ends were cut back, 0 bases at V and 0 bases at J, with 12 bases in the middle. In DNA, the CDR3 is TGTGCCAGCAGCGTAGGACTCCTACCCATGAACACTGAAGCTTTCTTT. This gives the protein CASSVGLLPMNTEAFF.

The chain has TRBV19 and TRBJ1-1; TRBD1 matches at 7 bases. The CDR3 extends over 16 amino acids. Trimming removed 2 bases from V and 1 base from J; junction bases left unmatched: 7. Germline V gives CDR1 LNHDA, CDR2 SQIVND (reference sequence). The CDR3 sequence: CASSIPQTGRNTEAFF. The CDR3 region has the DNA TGTGCCAGTAGTATACCACAGACAGGGCGGAACACTGAAGCTTTCTTT.

The V gene is TRBV7-3, the J gene TRBJ2-3, with 10 bases aligning to TRBD2. Germline V gene sequence: CDR1 SGHTA, CDR2 FQGTGA. This CDR3 has 17 residues. V gave up 2 bases and J gave up 5 bases; unmatched junction bases: 10. CDR3 nucleotide sequence: TGTGCCAGCAGCTTAGTGGTAGCGGGGGGAATAGGAGATACGCAGTATTTT. Protein product: CASSLVVAGGIGDTQYF.

The chain combines TRBV20-1 with TRBJ2-3; the D gene is possibly TRBD2 (6 bases). Trimming took off 3 bases at V and 0 bases at J, with 13 bases between the two ends. CDR3 length: 15 amino acids. Germline CDR1 and CDR2: DFQATT and SNEGSKA (reference sequence). CDR3 DNA: TGCAGTGCTAGTGGTAGCGGAGCTAGCACAGATACGCAGTATTTT. It encodes CSASGSGASTDTQYF.

CDR3 sequence: CASSLSSQGSLNTEAFF. CDR3 bases: TGTGCCAGCAGCTTATCCTCGCAGGGGTCTTTGAACACTGAAGCTTTCTTT. The genes are TRBV7-6 and TRBJ1-1; tentative D call: TRBD1 (6 bases). Germline V lookup: CDR1 SGHVS, CDR2 FNYEAQ. Trimming removed 2 bases at V and 0 bases at J, with 16 bases between. This CDR3 is built from 17 residues. Full variable domain (remainder filled in from reference TRBV7-6 and TRBJ1-1): GAGVSQSPRYKVTKRGQDVALRCDPISGHVSLYWYRQALGQGPEFLTYFNYEAQQDKSGLPNDRFSAERPEGSISTLTIQRTEQRDSAMYRCASSLSSQGSLNTEAFFGQGTRLTVV.

The rearrangement links TRBV14 to TRBJ2-5; D call uncertain. Trimming took off 2 bases at V and 11 bases at J, with 12 bases between the two ends. CDR3 length equals 12 residues. Germline lookup yields CDR1 SGHDN and CDR2 FVKESK. In DNA, the CDR3 is TGTGCCAGCAGCCAACAATCGCTAGTTCAGTACTTC. This translates into CASSQQSLVQYF.

The DNA of the CDR3 is TGTGCCAGCAACCTGGACAGCCGCGATCAGCCCCAGCATTTT. Residues: CASNLDSRDQPQHF. The V call is TRBV7-2, the J call TRBJ1-5, with a possible D match to TRBD1 (6 bases). The CDR3 is 14 residues long. V was trimmed by 7 bases and J by 5 bases, leaving 15 bases between them. Germline CDR1 reads SGHTA; CDR2 reads FQGNSA.

V usage is TRBV10-3 and J usage is TRBJ1-5; D is perhaps TRBD1 (6 bases). V was shortened by 3 bases and J by 0 bases, with 15 bases between the two germline ends. Germline CDR1 and CDR2: ENHRY and SYGVKD. CDR3 length: 17 amino acids. CDR3 protein: CAISEGSGGNSNQPQHF. The CDR3 nucleotides read TGTGCCATCAGTGAAGGTTCGGGGGGCAATAGCAATCAGCCCCAGCATTTT.

The chain carries TRBV27 and TRBJ1-1; maybe TRBD1 (5 bases). Trimming cost V 6 bases and J 6 bases, with 14 bases left between them. Per the germline V gene, CDR1 is MNHEY and CDR2 is SMNVEV (reference sequence). The CDR3 extends over 13 amino acids. The DNA for the CDR3 is TGTGCCAGCAGATTCCAGGGTAGTCCTGAAGCTTTCTTT. It is translated as CASRFQGSPEAFF.

V and J are TRBV11-2 and TRBJ1-1; the D gene is possibly TRBD1 (5 bases). This CDR3 contains 15 residues. Germline CDR1 reads SGHAT; CDR2 reads FQNNGV. V lost 1 base, J lost 1 base, and 10 bases lay in between. CDR3 sequence: CASSLVRQGNTEAFF. The DNA for the CDR3 is TGTGCCAGCAGCTTAGTACGTCAGGGGAACACTGAAGCTTTCTTT.

The chain employs TRBV19 and TRBJ2-7, with 7 bases that match TRBD2. This CDR3 is built from 13 residues. Germline assignment: CDR1 LNHDA and CDR2 SQIVND (reference sequence). V dropped 8 bases and J dropped 5; count of bases not matched to a gene: 9. The CDR3 is CASAKTSRNEQYF. The CDR3 bases are TGTGCCAGTGCGAAGACTAGCAGAAACGAGCAGTACTTC.

The chain combines TRBV9 with TRBJ2-7; D not certain. V lost 0 bases to trimming and J lost 4 bases, with 11 bases between them. Germline V gene data show CDR1 as SGDLS and CDR2 as YYNGEE. The length of the CDR3 is 14 residues. The CDR3 here is CASSVGSPLYEQYF. CDR3 DNA sequence: TGTGCCAGCAGCGTAGGGAGCCCTCTGTACGAGCAGTACTTC.

The gene calls are TRBV6-8 and TRBJ1-2; 7 positions match TRBD1. The CDR3 has 15 residues. CDR1 is MNHGY and CDR2 is SAAAGT in the germline V gene. V lost 1 base and J lost 3; bases outside the gene matches: 5. The CDR3 region has the DNA TGTGCCAGCAGTTACTATAGAGGGGGCGACTATGGCTACACCTTC. Translation: CASSYYRGGDYGYTF.

The rearrangement joins TRBV7-3 to TRBJ2-1, with 9 bases aligning to TRBD2. Germline V gene sequence: CDR1 SGHTA, CDR2 FQGTGA. The CDR3 totals 18 residues. J gave up 0 bases and V 5 bases, and 11 bases lay outside the gene matches. The CDR3 nucleotides read TGTGCCAGCAGCCTCAAGGGGAGCGGGAGGAGCTCCTACAATGAGCAGTTCTTC. Its protein is CASSLKGSGRSSYNEQFF.

The gene calls are TRBV6-5 and TRBJ1-2; D remains ambiguous. Germline V gives CDR1 MNHEY, CDR2 SVGAGI. V was cut by 8 bases and J by 4 bases, with 11 bases left in between. The CDR3 consists of 12 residues. The CDR3 here is CASWRVVYGYTF. For the CDR3, the DNA is TGTGCCAGCTGGAGGGTAGTCTATGGCTACACCTTC.

This clone has only one observation. The V call is TRBV11-1, the J call TRBJ2-7; TRBD1 aligns across 9 bases. Germline lookup yields CDR1 SGHAT and CDR2 FQDESV (reference sequence). The ends lost 2 bases at V and 6 bases at J; junction bases unmatched: 8. The CDR3 length is 15 residues. The chain's CDR3 is CASSLLGQGPSEQYF. CDR3 bases: TGTGCCAGCAGCTTATTGGGACAGGGCCCCTCCGAGCAGTACTTC.

This chain connects TRBV9 to TRBJ2-7; 8 bases map to TRBD1. The germline gives CDR1 SGDLS, CDR2 YYNGEE. CDR3 size: 14 residues. Losses at the gene ends were 4 bases for V and 3 bases for J; bases not matched to a gene: 6. CDR3 sequence reads: CASSLGTGGYEQYF. In nucleotides, the CDR3 is TGTGCCAGCAGCCTAGGGACAGGCGGCTACGAGCAGTACTTC.

This chain uses TRBV25-1 with TRBJ2-4; TRBD1 agrees at 9 bases. The CDR3 spans 18 residues. Per the germline V gene, CDR1 is MGHDK and CDR2 is SYGVNS. The J segment lost 3 bases and the V segment lost 4 bases, leaving 13 bases of the junction unmatched. The CDR3 is CASSGLNGDRVDKNIQYF. CDR3 nucleotides: TGTGCCAGCAGTGGCTTGAATGGGGACAGGGTTGACAAAAACATTCAGTACTTC.